Following are 19 T cell receptor beta chains from one sample sequenced in a study of chemoradiotherapy in HPV16-positive cancers. Data came from immunoSEQ multiplex PCR; TCRdb stores just in-frame clones and leaves some out. The data contain just over 15,000 clones, about three quarters of them singletons. This material was acquired from a patient who underwent chemoradiotherapy. The receptors stem from a human donor with HPV-associated anogenital cancer.

The chain uses TRBV6-1 and TRBJ1-5; unclear D gene. The V gene's germline CDR1 is MNHNS and CDR2 SASEGT. The CDR3 spans 14 residues. Trimming removed 1 base at V and 5 bases at J, with 9 bases between. The chain's CDR3 is CASSEERRYQPQHF. CDR3 DNA: TGTGCCAGCAGTGAAGAACGGAGGTATCAGCCCCAGCATTTT.

This clone was seen only once. The rearrangement joins TRBV9 to TRBJ2-2; TRBD1 matches at 8 bases. J lost 5 bases, V lost 3 bases, and 6 bases had no gene match. Germline V gene lookup returns CDR1 SGDLS and CDR2 YYNGEE. The CDR3 spans 15 residues. The CDR3 DNA is TGTGCCAGCAGCGCGACAGGGGTGCCAACCGGGGAGCTGTTTTTT. Its protein is CASSATGVPTGELFF.

DNA of the CDR3: TGTGCCATCAAGGTAGGAGAGACCCAGTACTTC. Encoded protein: CAIKVGETQYF. The chain recombines TRBV10-3 with TRBJ2-5; no reliable D call. Trimming pared 7 bases from V and 4 bases from J, leaving 7 bases between. CDR3 size: 11 residues. Germline V gene lookup returns CDR1 ENHRY and CDR2 SYGVKD.

CDR3 coding DNA: TGTGCCAGCAGCGCTACAGGGTATATTGGGGCTTTCTTT. As protein: CASSATGYIGAFF. The chain uses TRBV6-1 and TRBJ1-1, with D perhaps matching TRBD1 (6 bases). V was clipped by 6 bases and J by 11 bases, with 19 bases between them. Germline lookup yields CDR1 MNHNS and CDR2 SASEGT. CDR3 size: 13 residues.

V is TRBV4-3 and J is TRBJ1-2, with D possibly being TRBD1 (5 bases). Trimming removed 1 base at V and 10 bases at J, with 22 bases between. Germline V lookup: CDR1 LGHNA, CDR2 YSLEER. This CDR3 comprises 16 residues. Written as DNA, the CDR3 is TGCGCCAGCAGCCAAGTGGCAACCGGGACGAGAGATGACTACACCTTC. Translation gives CASSQVATGTRDDYTF.

The chain couples TRBV4-3 to TRBJ2-1; D remains unclear. V lost 1 base, J lost 2 bases, and 9 bases lay in between. The V gene's germline CDR1 is LGHNA and CDR2 YSLEER. This CDR3 is built from 15 residues. CDR3 bases: TGCGCCAGCAGCCAAGGGGCAGCTACCTACAATGAGCAGTTCTTC. This encodes CASSQGAATYNEQFF.

The CDR3 DNA reads as TGCGCCAGCAGCCCCGGGGGTCAGGGGGCAGTTCGAAGTGGTGGCTACACCTTC. Amino acid sequence: CASSPGGQGAVRSGGYTF. The chain recombines TRBV23-1 with TRBJ1-2, with 8 bases aligning to TRBD1. TRBV23-1 is an open reading frame, and its role is uncertain. The CDR3 covers 18 residues. The V segment lost 6 bases and the J segment 7 bases; nucleotides outside the gene matches: 22.

This sequence joins TRBV11-3 and TRBJ2-3; the D is unclear. Germline CDR1 SGHNT, CDR2 YENEEA. The CDR3 contains 13 residues. With 3 bases removed from V and 6 bases from J, the gap between germline ends came to 10 bases. The CDR3 bases are TGTGCCAGCAGCTTCTCCTCGGGCGATACGCAGTATTTT. It translates to CASSFSSGDTQYF.

V is TRBV28 and J is TRBJ1-2; no clear D. The length of the CDR3 is 13 residues. Per the germline V gene, CDR1 is MDHEN and CDR2 is SYDVKM. The germline V and J ends were trimmed by 4 bases and 1 base, with 7 bases remaining between them. CDR3 nucleotides: TGTGCCAGCAGTTATAGCGATAACTATGGCTACACCTTC. It yields the protein CASSYSDNYGYTF.

V is TRBV5-1 and J is TRBJ1-3; D not resolved. The CDR3 extends over 14 amino acids. V was pared by 0 bases and J by 2 bases, with 6 bases between. CDR1 and CDR2 from the germline V gene are SGHRS and YFSETQ. The DNA of the CDR3 is TGCGCCAGCAGCTTGGAGGATCCTGGAAACACCATATATTTT. This gives the protein CASSLEDPGNTIYF.

The chain carries TRBV7-8 and TRBJ2-3, with 7 bases that match TRBD1. The germline V gene encodes CDR1 SGHVS and CDR2 FQNEAQ. J lost 9 bases, V lost 5 bases, and 17 bases had no gene match. This CDR3 has 16 amino acids. CDR3 protein: CASSPARDRRLGTQYF. CDR3 sequence (DNA): TGTGCCAGCAGCCCCGCCCGGGACAGACGACTCGGAACGCAGTATTTT.

Only one count was recorded for this clone. The chain couples TRBV7-6 to TRBJ2-1; the D is unclear. The CDR3 loop spans 12 amino acids. The V and J ends lost 5 bases and 6 bases respectively, with 8 bases between them. Per germline, CDR1 SGHVS and CDR2 FNYEAQ. CDR3 in DNA: TGTGCCAGCAGCGCCCTTGTCAATGAGCAGTTCTTC. Translation gives CASSALVNEQFF.

In its sample, this clone was seen once. The gene calls are TRBV28 and TRBJ2-1, with 7 bases fitting TRBD2. Losses at the gene ends were 3 bases for V and 6 bases for J; bases not matched to a gene: 11. Germline V lookup: CDR1 MDHEN, CDR2 SYDVKM. The CDR3 covers 16 residues. CDR3 sequence (DNA): TGTGCCAGCAGTTTTGGGTGGGGAGGGTTTGGCAATGAGCAGTTCTTC. Protein sequence: CASSFGWGGFGNEQFF.

V gene TRBV5-1 combines with J gene TRBJ2-3; 7 bases map to TRBD1. The V and J ends lost 4 bases and 1 base, in that order; junction bases with no gene match: 9. This CDR3 is built from 16 residues. The germline gives CDR1 SGHRS, CDR2 YFSETQ. CDR3 in DNA: TGCGCCAGCAGCAGACAGGGACGCCAGGGCACAGATACGCAGTATTTT. Translation gives CASSRQGRQGTDTQYF.

The chain is built from TRBV14 and TRBJ2-7; the D gene could be TRBD1 or TRBD2 (6 bases each). V lost 1 base and J 8 bases, leaving 24 bases between the germline ends. CDR1 is SGHDN and CDR2 is FVKESK in the germline V gene. The CDR3 has 17 amino acids. The CDR3 loop is CASSQAGAARGSEKQYF. As DNA, the CDR3 is TGTGCCAGCAGCCAAGCGGGGGCGGCAAGGGGCTCGGAAAAGCAGTACTTC.

This sequence joins TRBV15 and TRBJ2-7; D is unclear. Germline V gene data show CDR1 as LNHNV and CDR2 as YYDKDF (reference sequence). Between the trimmed V and J ends, which lost 2 bases and 0 bases, there was a span of 2 bases. This CDR3 is built from 12 residues. The CDR3 region is CATSRPSYEQYF. CDR3 nucleotides: TGTGCCACCAGCAGACCCTCCTACGAGCAGTACTTC.

This chain uses TRBV5-5 with TRBJ2-1; tentatively, D is TRBD1 (7 bases). The CDR3 extends over 16 amino acids. V was clipped by 3 bases and J by 9 bases, with 22 bases between them. CDR1 and CDR2 (germline): SGHKS, YYEKEE (reference sequence). For the CDR3, the DNA is TGTGCCAGCAGCTCAGCGGGCCCAGGGGGTGGTGGTGAGCAGTTCTTC. Translation gives CASSSAGPGGGGEQFF.

The chain recombines TRBV25-1 with TRBJ2-7, with D unresolved. CDR3 length: 12 residues. V shed 5 bases and J shed 4 bases, with 9 bases lying between them. From germline, CDR1 is MGHDK and CDR2 SYGVNS. The CDR3 sequence: CASSSRRYEQYF. DNA of the CDR3: TGTGCCAGCAGTTCGCGACGATACGAGCAGTACTTC.

The gene calls are TRBV7-6 and TRBJ2-2; D possibly corresponds to TRBD1 (6 bases). V was clipped by 5 bases and J by 5 bases, with 18 bases between them. The CDR3 covers 16 residues. In germline, CDR1 is SGHVS, CDR2 FNYEAQ. CDR3 residues: CASSTRQELITGELFF. The CDR3 nucleotides read TGTGCCAGCAGCACCCGACAGGAATTAATTACCGGGGAGCTGTTTTTT.